The next 11 T cell receptor beta chains were all read from a single sample in a study of blood T cell repertoires in COVID-19. Profiled with immunoSEQ multiplex PCR; TCRdb holds only in-frame clones, not every one. The table records a few hundred thousand clones, more than 70% of them present only once. What was sequenced was peripheral blood. These receptors all come from a man aged 35 to 55 with acute or convalescent COVID-19.

The chain combines TRBV9 with TRBJ1-4; D remains ambiguous. CDR3 length equals 15 residues. V was pared by 3 bases and J by 5 bases, with 14 bases between. Germline CDR1 and CDR2: SGDLS and YYNGEE. The CDR3 DNA reads TGTGCCAGCAGCGCCGAAAAACCGGGGAATGAAAAACTGTTTTTT. It encodes CASSAEKPGNEKLFF.

The gene calls are TRBV11-2 and TRBJ1-4, with a weak D call TRBD1 (5 bases). The CDR3 loop spans 15 amino acids. Germline values: CDR1 SGHAT, CDR2 FQNNGV. Trimming shortened V by 1 base and J by 5 bases, and 11 bases separated the two germline ends. The CDR3 coding sequence is TGTGCCAGCAGCTTAGTAGGGGCTACAAATGAAAAACTGTTTTTT. This gives the protein CASSLVGATNEKLFF.

The CDR3 nucleotides are TGTGCCAGCAGTTTAAGGGGCCCCCCTGGAAACACCATATATTTT. Translated: CASSLRGPPGNTIYF. This chain joins TRBV27 and TRBJ1-3, with D maybe TRBD1 (5 bases). Germline assignment: CDR1 MNHEY and CDR2 SMNVEV (reference sequence). CDR3 length: 15 residues. V lost 2 bases, J lost 2 bases, and 10 bases lay in between.

The chain combines TRBV3-1 (or the pseudogene TRBV3-2) with TRBJ2-3; 8 bases map to TRBD2. CDR1 is LGHDT and CDR2 is YNNKEL in the germline V gene (reference sequence). The CDR3 is 16 residues long. V trimming: 0 bases; J trimming: 4 bases; junction bases outside the gene matches: 6. This CDR3 reads CASSQELARGADTQYF. CDR3 nucleotide sequence: TGTGCCAGCAGCCAAGAACTAGCGCGGGGGGCAGATACGCAGTATTTT.

The DNA for the CDR3 is TGTGCCAGCAGCCACCCAGGTCGAGGAAACACCATATATTTT. Its translation: CASSHPGRGNTIYF. The chain combines TRBV3-1 (or the pseudogene TRBV3-2) with TRBJ1-3; D remains unclear. V was trimmed by 3 bases and J by 4 bases, leaving 10 bases between them. The CDR3 spans 14 residues. Germline CDR1 reads LGHDT; CDR2 reads YNNKEL (reference sequence).

Remarks on this clone: One end of the junction fails to match germline, which may point to a read error. The rearrangement joins TRBV6-1 to TRBJ1-2; 7 bases match TRBD1. CDR1 MNHNS and CDR2 SASEGT come from the germline V gene. The CDR3 loop spans 17 amino acids. For the CDR3, the DNA is TGTGCCAGCAGTGACAAGCTCCTCAGAGACAGGGCCAGAGGAACAATCTTC. This gives the protein CASSDKLLRDRARGTIF.

The chain uses TRBV3-1 (or the pseudogene TRBV3-2) and TRBJ2-7; 8 bases line up with TRBD2. Germline V gene data show CDR1 as LGHDT and CDR2 as YNNKEL (reference sequence). With V trimmed by 1 base and J by 0 bases, 8 bases remained unmatched. The CDR3 covers 17 residues. For the CDR3, the DNA is TGTGCCAGCAGCCAAGGGCTAGCGGGTCCGTCCTCCTACGAGCAGTACTTC. This codes for CASSQGLAGPSSYEQYF.

The CDR3 protein is CASSYRTSGRANEQFF. CDR3 DNA sequence: TGTGCCAGCAGCTACAGGACTAGCGGGAGGGCCAATGAGCAGTTCTTC. V is TRBV7-8 and J is TRBJ2-1; 15 bases agree with TRBD2. The CDR3 totals 16 residues. Germline loops: CDR1 SGHVS, CDR2 FQNEAQ. V shed 4 bases and J 6 bases; nucleotides not matched to a gene: 4.

The J gene is TRBJ1-5, the V gene TRBV30, with 9 bases identical to TRBD1. Germline V gene lookup returns CDR1 GTSNPN and CDR2 SVGIG (reference sequence). V shed 2 bases, J shed 6 bases, and the junction held 5 bases outside the gene matches. The CDR3 is 14 amino acids. CDR3 nucleotide sequence: TGTGCCTGGAGTCTCGACAGGGGGGCTCAGCCCCAGCATTTT. Amino acids: CAWSLDRGAQPQHF.

In nucleotides, the CDR3 is TGTGCCAGCAGTCAGGGAATGAAGCAGTTCTTC. Amino acid sequence: CASSQGMKQFF. The chain has TRBV2 and TRBJ2-1; tentative D call: TRBD1 (5 bases). V shed 5 bases and J shed 11 bases, with 10 bases lying between them. This CDR3 is built from 11 residues. CDR1 and CDR2 from the germline V gene are SNHLY and FYNNEI.

The CDR3 here is CASSFWGDRGLANTEAFF. Written as DNA, the CDR3 is TGTGCCAGCAGTTTTTGGGGGGACAGGGGTCTAGCGAACACTGAAGCTTTCTTT. This chain connects TRBV28 to TRBJ1-1; 10 nucleotides align to TRBD1. Germline V gives CDR1 MDHEN, CDR2 SYDVKM. After removal of 3 bases from V and 1 base from J, the junction contained 11 bases not matched to a gene. The CDR3 is made up of 18 amino acids.